This T cell receptor (beta chain) came from a study of shared clonotypes between healthy human individuals. The CDR3 is 18 amino acids. CDR1 is PRHDT and CDR2 is FYEKMQ in the germline V gene (reference sequence). With 0 bases clipped from V and 1 base from J, the junction kept 12 bases outside the gene matches. Whole-study findings and limits: All-four-donor shared clonotypes had higher generation probabilities than non-shared clonotypes did. The sharing of around 5% of naive CD4 clonotypes was seen across a handful of donors.

Comments on this clone: Its target is not known.

The method was immunoSEQ multiplex PCR; TCRdb's version includes in-frame clones alone and lacks a portion of them. The data show approximately 240,000 clones, with about 65% seen just once and over 8.5% held by the top ten. The sequence derives from a man aged 25-45 years in good health. The chain combines TRBV13 with TRBJ2-7; 7 nucleotides align to TRBD1. The sample taken for sequencing was memory CD4+ T cells sorted from blood. Subset of the sample: CD45RA-negative fraction. CDR3 sequence: CASSLGGIWTGRSYEQYF. CDR3 DNA sequence: TGTGCCAGCAGCTTAGGGGGAATCTGGACAGGCCGGTCCTACGAGCAGTACTTC.